This T cell receptor (beta chain) emerged from a study of T cells after posttransplantation cyclophosphamide. Study results and caveats: Later blood repertoires were often dominated by clones from the donor CD8+ memory compartment.

On the day of bone marrow donation, the related graft donor provided peripheral blood. The CDR3 totals 15 residues. Germline assignment: CDR1 KGHSH and CDR2 LQKENI. V lost 3 bases, J lost 6 bases, and 7 bases stayed unmatched. The data were produced by immunoSEQ multiplex PCR, yet TCRdb's version contains in-frame clones alone and is incomplete. The sample consists of 66,000 or so clones, 85% to 95% of them appearing once. Notes on this clone: As yet, its antigen is unknown.

The chain carries TRBV18 and TRBJ1-5; TRBD1 matches at 8 bases. The TCR was taken from a woman under 40 in good health and a related stem cell transplant donor. Sequenced material: PBMCs. CDR3 region: CASSPPSGGGQPQHF. The CDR3 bases are TGTGCCAGCTCACCTCCTTCAGGGGGCGGTCAGCCCCAGCATTTT.